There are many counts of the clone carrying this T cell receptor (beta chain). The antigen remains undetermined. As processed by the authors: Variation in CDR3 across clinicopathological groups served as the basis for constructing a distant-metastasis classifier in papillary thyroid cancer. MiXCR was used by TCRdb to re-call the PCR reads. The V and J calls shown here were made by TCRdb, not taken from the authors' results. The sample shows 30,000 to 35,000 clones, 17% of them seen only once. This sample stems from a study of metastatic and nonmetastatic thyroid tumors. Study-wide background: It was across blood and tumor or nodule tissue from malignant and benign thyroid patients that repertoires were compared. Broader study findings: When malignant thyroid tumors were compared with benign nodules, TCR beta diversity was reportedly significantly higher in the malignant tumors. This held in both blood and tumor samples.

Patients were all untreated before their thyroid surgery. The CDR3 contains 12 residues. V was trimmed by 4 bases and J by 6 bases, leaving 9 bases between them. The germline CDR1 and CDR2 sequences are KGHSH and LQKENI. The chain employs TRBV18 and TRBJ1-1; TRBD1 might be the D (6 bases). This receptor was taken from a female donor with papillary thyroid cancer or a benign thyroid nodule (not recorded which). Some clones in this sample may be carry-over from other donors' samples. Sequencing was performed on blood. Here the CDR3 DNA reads TGTGCCAGCTCACAGGGGGATGCTGAAGCTTTCTTT. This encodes CASSQGDAEAFF.